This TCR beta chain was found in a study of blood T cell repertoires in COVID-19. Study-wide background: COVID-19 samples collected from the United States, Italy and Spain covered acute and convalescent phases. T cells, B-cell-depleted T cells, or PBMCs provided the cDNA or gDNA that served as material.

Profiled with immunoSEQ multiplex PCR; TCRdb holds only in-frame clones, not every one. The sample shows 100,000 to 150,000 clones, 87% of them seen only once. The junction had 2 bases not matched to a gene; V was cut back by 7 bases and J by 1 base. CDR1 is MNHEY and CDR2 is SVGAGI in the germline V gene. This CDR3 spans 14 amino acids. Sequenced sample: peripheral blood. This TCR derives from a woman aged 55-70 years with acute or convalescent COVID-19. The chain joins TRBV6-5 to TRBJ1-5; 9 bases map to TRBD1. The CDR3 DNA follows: TGTGCCAGCACCGACAGGGGGAGCAATCAGCCCCAGCATTTT. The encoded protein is CASTDRGSNQPQHF.